This T cell receptor (beta chain) was recorded in a study of identical twins (dated by TCRdb to the mid-2010s). Regarding the study in general: TCR alpha and beta repertoires from monozygotic twins, unrelated adults of various ages and cord blood were deep-sequenced to test whether fetal clonotypes persist. To rule out contamination, the twin experiments were replicated at different times with different library preparation protocols.

Libraries were made using 5' RACE. The run used an Illumina HiSeq 2000. A universal primer binding site was added through template switching, and the final cDNA carried a unique molecular identifier so that TCR cDNA molecules could be counted accurately. Specific primers in the conserved constant-segment region were used to synthesize first-strand cDNA for the TCR alpha and beta chains. To control for contamination, each cDNA library was double barcoded with a SMART-Mk sample barcode plus Illumina barcodes. TruSeq adapter sequences, together with Illumina sample barcodes, were added in two successive PCR steps. The TCR alpha and beta cDNA libraries were sequenced on the Illumina HiSeq platform using custom primers. Under the source paper's analysis protocol: MiGEC was used to process raw reads and extract unique molecular identifiers, and MiXCR was used to find CDR3 positions. Recombination models were inferred per individual with the repgenHMM and IGoR tools using an EM algorithm. The analysis of shared clonotypes was done with the tcR package in R, with sharing normalized by the product of cloneset sizes. Out-of-frame nonproductive sequences were analyzed to study raw recombination free of thymic and clonal selection effects. TCRdb handled the public reads itself, with Q25 trimming in fastp and clone calling in MiXCR, and kept productive beta chains. One record per CDR3 amino acid sequence lists the most common genes and DNA. TCRdb's processing, not the study's, gives the V and J calls here. The sample contains 500,000 to 650,000 distinct CDR3 sequences, approximately 20% of them found a single time. The ten biggest clones cover around 0.47% of the sample.

A remark on this clonotype: It lacks a known antigen. Qualities for individual bases were not recorded, and no much larger clone is one base off.

Only healthy Caucasian donors were included. Three pairs of female monozygotic twins, all aged about 18 to 30 years, were included in the twin cohort. CD4+ and CD8+ T cell populations were isolated with positive isolation kits from Invitrogen. The germline V gene (reference sequence) provides CDR1 SGHNT and CDR2 YYREEE. The junction shows trimming of 0 bases on V and 2 bases on J, plus 10 bases between the germline ends. The cysteine opens and the phenylalanine closes a CDR3 of 15 amino acids. The CDR3 DNA has 45 bases and is translated from base 1. What the study reported, not specific to this receptor: Because the same donors could not be followed over many years, the conclusions depended on cross-sectional statistical analysis. Recombination models systematically underestimated out-of-frame TCR alpha sharing in monozygotic twins but agreed with sharing between unrelated individuals. Zero-insertion analyses could be partly confounded by invariant T cells such as MAIT and iNKT, though diverse VJ usage argued against such confounding for most clonotypes. Excess twin sharing in beta out-of-frame sequences was weaker because fewer shared sequences lowered the signal-to-noise ratio. Compared with coincidental sharing between unrelated individuals, out-of-frame TCR alpha sequences shared between twins showed an excess of sequences with low generation probability. Fewer insertions were carried by abundant cord blood beta clonotypes; a weaker similar trend was observed in young adult naive repertoires, while no such trend was observed in memory repertoires.

The sample also formed part of further work on yellow fever vaccine responses in identical twins. Reported in the second study: The T cell response to vaccination in identical twins was reported by the authors to appear partly convergent and partly personalized. The study precisely tracked vaccine-responding T cell clones in identical twins.

Sequencing input: CD4+ T cells sorted from blood. This clonotype was sampled from a woman under 30 in good health. The V and J segments used are TRBV5-4 and TRBJ2-3; too little of a D gene remains to name it. Here the CDR3 is given as CASSLDGRYTDTQYF. Here is the DNA: TGTGCCAGCAGCTTGGATGGGCGGTACACAGATACGCAGTATTTT.